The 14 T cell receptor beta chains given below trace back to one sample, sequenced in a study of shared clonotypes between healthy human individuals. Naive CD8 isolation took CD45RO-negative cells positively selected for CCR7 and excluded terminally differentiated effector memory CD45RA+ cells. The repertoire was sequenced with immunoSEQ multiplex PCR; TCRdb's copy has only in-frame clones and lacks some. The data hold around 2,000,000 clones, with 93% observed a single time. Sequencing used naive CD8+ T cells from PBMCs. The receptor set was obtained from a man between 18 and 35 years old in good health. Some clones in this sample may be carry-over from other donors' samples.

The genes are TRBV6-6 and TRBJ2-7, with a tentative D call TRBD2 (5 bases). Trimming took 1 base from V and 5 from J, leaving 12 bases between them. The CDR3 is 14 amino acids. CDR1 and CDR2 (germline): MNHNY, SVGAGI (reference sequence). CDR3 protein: CASSYYRAGDEQYF. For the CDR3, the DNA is TGTGCCAGCAGTTACTATAGGGCGGGCGACGAGCAGTACTTC.

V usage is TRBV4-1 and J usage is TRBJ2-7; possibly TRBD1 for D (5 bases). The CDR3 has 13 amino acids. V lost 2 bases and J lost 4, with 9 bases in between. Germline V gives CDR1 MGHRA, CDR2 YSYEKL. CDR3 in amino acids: CASSQWQGYEQYF. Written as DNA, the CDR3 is TGCGCCAGCAGCCAATGGCAGGGATACGAGCAGTACTTC.

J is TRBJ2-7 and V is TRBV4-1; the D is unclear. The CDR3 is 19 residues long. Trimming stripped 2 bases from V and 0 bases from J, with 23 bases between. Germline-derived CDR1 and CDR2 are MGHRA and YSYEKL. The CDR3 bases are TGCGCCAGCAGCCAAAACGACGGCTCCATAGTTGGGAACTCCTACGAGCAGTACTTC. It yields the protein CASSQNDGSIVGNSYEQYF.

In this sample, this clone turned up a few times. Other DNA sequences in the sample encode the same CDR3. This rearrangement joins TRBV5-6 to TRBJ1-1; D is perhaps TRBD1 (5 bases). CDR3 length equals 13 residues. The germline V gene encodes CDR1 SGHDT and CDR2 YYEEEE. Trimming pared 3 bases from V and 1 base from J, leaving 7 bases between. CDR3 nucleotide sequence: TGTGCCAGCAGCTCCCAGGGGAACACTGAAGCTTTCTTT. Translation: CASSSQGNTEAFF.

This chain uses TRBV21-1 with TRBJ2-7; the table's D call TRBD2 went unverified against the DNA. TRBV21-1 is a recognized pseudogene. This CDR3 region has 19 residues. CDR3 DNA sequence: TGTGCCAGCACCCCGTCGGGGCGAACCTTAGCGGTACTACCCTACGAGCAGTACTTC. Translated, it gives CASTPSGRTLAVLPYEQYF.

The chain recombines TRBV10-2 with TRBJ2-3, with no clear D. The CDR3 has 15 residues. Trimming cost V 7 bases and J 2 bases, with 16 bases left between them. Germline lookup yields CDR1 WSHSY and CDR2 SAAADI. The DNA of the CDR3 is TGCGCCAGCACGGACCCTGCGACCACCACAGATACGCAGTATTTT. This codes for CASTDPATTTDTQYF.

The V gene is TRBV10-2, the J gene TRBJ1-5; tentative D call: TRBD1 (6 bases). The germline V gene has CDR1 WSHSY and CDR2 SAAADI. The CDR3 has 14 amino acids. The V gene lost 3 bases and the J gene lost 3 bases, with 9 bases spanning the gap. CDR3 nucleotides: TGCGCCAGCAGTGATCGGGGGCTCAATCAGCCCCAGCATTTT. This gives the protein CASSDRGLNQPQHF.

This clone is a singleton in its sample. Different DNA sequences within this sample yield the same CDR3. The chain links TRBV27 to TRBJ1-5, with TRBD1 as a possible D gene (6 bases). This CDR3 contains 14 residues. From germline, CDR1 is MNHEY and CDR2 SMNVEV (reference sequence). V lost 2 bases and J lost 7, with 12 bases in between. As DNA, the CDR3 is TGTGCCAGCAGTTTACGAACAGGGCGACAGCCCCAGCATTTT. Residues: CASSLRTGRQPQHF.

For the CDR3, the DNA is TGTGCCAGCAGCTTCTTATCTAGCGGGAGTGGGGCAGATACGCAGTATTTT. Protein sequence: CASSFLSSGSGADTQYF. J is TRBJ2-3 and V is TRBV7-9; TRBD2 matches at 10 bases. The J segment lost 4 bases and the V segment lost 3 bases, leaving 10 bases of the junction unmatched. The length of the CDR3 is 17 residues. Germline values: CDR1 SEHNR, CDR2 FQNEAQ (reference sequence).

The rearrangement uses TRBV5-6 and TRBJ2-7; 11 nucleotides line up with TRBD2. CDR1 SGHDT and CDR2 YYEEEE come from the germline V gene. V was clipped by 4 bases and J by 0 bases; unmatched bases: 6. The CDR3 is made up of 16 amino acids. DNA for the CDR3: TGTGCCAGCAGCCCGGACGGGACTAGCGGCTCCTACGAGCAGTACTTC. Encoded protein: CASSPDGTSGSYEQYF. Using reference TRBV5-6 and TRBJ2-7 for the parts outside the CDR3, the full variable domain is DAGVTQSPTHLIKTRGQQVTLRCSPKSGHDTVSWYQQALGQGPQFIFQYYEEEERQRGNFPDRFSGHQFPNYSSELNVNALLLGDSALYLCASSPDGTSGSYEQYFGPGTRLTVT.

The CDR3 coding sequence is TGTGCCAGGGCTAGCGGGAGAGATTACGAGCAGTACTTC. It is translated as CARASGRDYEQYF. This chain links TRBV2 with TRBJ2-7; 10 nucleotides match TRBD2. Germline CDR1 SNHLY, CDR2 FYNNEI. V lost 9 bases and J lost 4; bases outside the gene matches: 6. CDR3 length: 13 residues.

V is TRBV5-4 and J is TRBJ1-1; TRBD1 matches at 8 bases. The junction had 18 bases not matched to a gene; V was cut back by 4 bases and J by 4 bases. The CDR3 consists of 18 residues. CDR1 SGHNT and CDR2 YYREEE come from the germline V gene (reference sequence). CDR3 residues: CASSPKLHARGQGTEAFF. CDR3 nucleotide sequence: TGTGCCAGCAGCCCCAAGCTCCACGCCAGGGGGCAGGGCACTGAAGCTTTCTTT.

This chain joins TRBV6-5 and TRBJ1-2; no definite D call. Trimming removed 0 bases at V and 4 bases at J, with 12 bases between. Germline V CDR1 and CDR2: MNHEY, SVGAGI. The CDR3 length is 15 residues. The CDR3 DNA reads TGTGCCAGCAGTTACTCCTCCAGAAGCTCCTATGGCTACACCTTC. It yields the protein CASSYSSRSSYGYTF.

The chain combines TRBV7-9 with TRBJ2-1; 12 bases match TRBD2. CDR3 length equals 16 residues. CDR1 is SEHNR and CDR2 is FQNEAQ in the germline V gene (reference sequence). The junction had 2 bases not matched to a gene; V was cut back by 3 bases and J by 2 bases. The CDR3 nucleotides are TGTGCCAGCAGCTTCAGACTAGCGGGGGCCTACAATGAGCAGTTCTTC. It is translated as CASSFRLAGAYNEQFF.